By sample share, the clone carrying this TCR beta chain is medium-sized (0.01 to 0.1%). The CDR3 runs 16 residues. Germline CDR1 reads MDHEN; CDR2 reads SYDVKM. Trimming pared 5 bases from V and 4 bases from J, leaving 21 bases between. The entry originates in a study of blood T cell repertoires in COVID-19. How the authors handled the data: Researchers report that nucleated cell counts were estimated from reference gene primer amplification. Libraries were prepared by immunoSEQ multiplex PCR; TCRdb keeps only in-frame clonotypes and omits some of them. The D gene and trimming were derived from the DNA, and the V and J assignments and clone size from that table. This sample has fewer than 200,000 clones; roughly four fifths occur once, and the top ten carry roughly an eighth.

Input material: peripheral blood. This rearrangement joins TRBV28 to TRBJ2-7, with no clear D. The TCR was taken from a woman aged 80 or over with COVID-19, enrolled during active disease. The CDR3 region has the DNA TGTGCCAGCAGTCCCTCAACTACGGGTTTGGAATACGAGCAGTACTTC. It yields the protein CASSPSTTGLEYEQYF. The full variable domain, in which reference TRBV28 and TRBJ2-7 provide the parts outside the CDR3, is DVKVTQSSRYLVKRTGEKVFLECVQDMDHENMFWYRQDPGLGLRLIYFSYDVKMKEKGDIPEGYSVSREKKERFSLILESASTNQTSMYLCASSPSTTGLEYEQYFGPGTRLTVT.